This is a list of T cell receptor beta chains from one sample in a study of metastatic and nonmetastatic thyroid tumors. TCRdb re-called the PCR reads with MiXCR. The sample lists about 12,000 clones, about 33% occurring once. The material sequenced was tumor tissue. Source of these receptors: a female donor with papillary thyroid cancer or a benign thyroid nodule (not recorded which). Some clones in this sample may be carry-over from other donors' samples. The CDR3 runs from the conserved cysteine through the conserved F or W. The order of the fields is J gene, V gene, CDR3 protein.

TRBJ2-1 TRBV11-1 CASSLALAGSYNEQFF
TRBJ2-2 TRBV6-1 CASRPSGRTGELFF
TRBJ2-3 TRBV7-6 CASSLRGAGEVTDMQYF
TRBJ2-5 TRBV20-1 CSAIAMETQYF
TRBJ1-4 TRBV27 CASSGQVGANEKLFF
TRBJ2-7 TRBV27 CASSLLNGAYEQYF
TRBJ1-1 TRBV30 CAQQDNTEAFF
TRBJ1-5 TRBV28 CASRRPGTANSNQPQHF
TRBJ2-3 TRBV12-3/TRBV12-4 CASLPRGSGTDTQYF
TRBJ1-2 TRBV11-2 CASSLVVRGTGYGYTF
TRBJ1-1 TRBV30 CAWSVQSFGVNTEAFF
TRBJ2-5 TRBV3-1 CASSQFRTGVRETQYF
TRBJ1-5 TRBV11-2 CASSLSGANQPQHF
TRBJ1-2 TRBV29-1 CSVEGGQYGYTF
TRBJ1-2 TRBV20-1 CSAISGGEDGYTF